The clone carrying this TCR beta chain came up many times. The time point: newly diagnosed GD, antithyroid drugs for less than 3 months. Following extraction of RNA from PBMCs, that RNA was used to make the TCR library. The entry originates in a study of regulatory T cells in long-lasting Graves disease. Researchers made TCR beta libraries by using iRepertoire HTBI primers and running Arm-PCR on CDR3 regions. MiXCR, applied by TCRdb to the multiplex PCR reads, yields one record per CDR3 protein. The sample has approximately 400,000 distinct CDR3 sequences; under 15% are singletons. This CDR3 contains 14 residues. In germline, CDR1 is MNHEY, CDR2 SVGEGT. The V gene end was trimmed by 6 bases and the J gene end by 2 bases; junction bases not matched to a gene: 5. These data also featured in a second study, about T cells in Graves' hyperthyroidism and ophthalmopathy.

The chain recombines TRBV6-2 or TRBV6-3 with TRBJ2-7, with 9 bases that match TRBD2. Sequencing was performed on peripheral blood mononuclear cells (PBMCs), taken at new diagnosis, from a patient treated with antithyroid drugs. The receptor was derived from a woman younger than 45 with Graves disease. CDR3 nucleotide sequence: TGTGCCAGCAGCCCGGGACTAGCAACCTACGAGCAGTACTTC. It specifies CASSPGLATYEQYF.